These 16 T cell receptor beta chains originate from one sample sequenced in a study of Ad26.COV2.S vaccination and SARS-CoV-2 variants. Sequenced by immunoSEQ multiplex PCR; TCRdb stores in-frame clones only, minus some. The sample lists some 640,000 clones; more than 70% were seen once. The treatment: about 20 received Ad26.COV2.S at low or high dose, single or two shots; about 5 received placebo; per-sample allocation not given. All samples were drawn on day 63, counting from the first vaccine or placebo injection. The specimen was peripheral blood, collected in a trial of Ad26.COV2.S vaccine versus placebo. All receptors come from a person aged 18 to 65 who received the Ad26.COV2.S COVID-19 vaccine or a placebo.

The CDR3 coding sequence is TGTGCCAGTAGTATAGTGGGACCTCCTCTCGAGCAGTACTTC. This codes for CASSIVGPPLEQYF. The rearrangement links TRBV19 to TRBJ2-7; the D gene could be TRBD1 or TRBD2 (5 bases each). V lost 1 base, J lost 6 bases, and 13 bases lay in between. From germline, CDR1 is LNHDA and CDR2 SQIVND (reference sequence). The CDR3 contains 14 residues.

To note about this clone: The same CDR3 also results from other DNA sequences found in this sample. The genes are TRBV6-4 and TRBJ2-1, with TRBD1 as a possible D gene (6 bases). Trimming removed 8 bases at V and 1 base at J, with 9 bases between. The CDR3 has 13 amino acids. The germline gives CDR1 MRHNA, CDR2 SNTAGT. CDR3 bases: TGTGCCAGCGGAACAGGGTCCTACAATGAGCAGTTCTTC. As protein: CASGTGSYNEQFF.

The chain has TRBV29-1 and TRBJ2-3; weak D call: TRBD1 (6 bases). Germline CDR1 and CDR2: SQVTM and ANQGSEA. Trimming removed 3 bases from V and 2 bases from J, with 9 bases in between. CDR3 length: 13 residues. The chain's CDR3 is CSVDRGDTDTQYF. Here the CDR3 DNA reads TGCAGCGTTGACAGGGGTGACACAGATACGCAGTATTTT.

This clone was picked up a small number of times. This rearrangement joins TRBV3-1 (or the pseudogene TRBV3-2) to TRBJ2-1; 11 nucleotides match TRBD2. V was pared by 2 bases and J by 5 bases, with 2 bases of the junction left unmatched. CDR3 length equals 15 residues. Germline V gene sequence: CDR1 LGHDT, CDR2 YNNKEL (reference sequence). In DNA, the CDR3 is TGTGCCAGCAGCCAACGACTAGCGGGGCACAATGAGCAGTTCTTC. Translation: CASSQRLAGHNEQFF.

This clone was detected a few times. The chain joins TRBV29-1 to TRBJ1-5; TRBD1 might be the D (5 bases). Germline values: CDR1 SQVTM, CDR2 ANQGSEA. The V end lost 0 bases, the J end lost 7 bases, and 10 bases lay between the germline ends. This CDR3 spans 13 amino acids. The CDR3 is CSVEDDRGQPQHF. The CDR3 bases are TGCAGCGTTGAAGATGATAGGGGACAGCCCCAGCATTTT.

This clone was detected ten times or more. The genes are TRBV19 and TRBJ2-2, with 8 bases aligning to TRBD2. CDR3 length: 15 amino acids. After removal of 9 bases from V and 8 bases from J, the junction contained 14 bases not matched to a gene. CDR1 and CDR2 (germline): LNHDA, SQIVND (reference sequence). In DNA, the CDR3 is TGTGCCAGCCGAGTGGGACTAGATAGGATGGGGGAGCTGTTTTTT. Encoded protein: CASRVGLDRMGELFF.

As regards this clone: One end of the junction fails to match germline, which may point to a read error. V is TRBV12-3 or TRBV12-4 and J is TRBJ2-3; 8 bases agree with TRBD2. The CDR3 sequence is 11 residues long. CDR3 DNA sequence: TGTGCCAGCAGCTTAGGGACTAGACAGTATTTT. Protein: CASSLGTRQYF.

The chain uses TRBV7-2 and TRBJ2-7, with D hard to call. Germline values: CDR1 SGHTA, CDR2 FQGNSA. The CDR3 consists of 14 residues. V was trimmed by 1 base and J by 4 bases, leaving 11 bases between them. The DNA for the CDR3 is TGTGCCAGCAGCTTAGATGTCGGAATTTACGAGCAGTACTTC. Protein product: CASSLDVGIYEQYF.

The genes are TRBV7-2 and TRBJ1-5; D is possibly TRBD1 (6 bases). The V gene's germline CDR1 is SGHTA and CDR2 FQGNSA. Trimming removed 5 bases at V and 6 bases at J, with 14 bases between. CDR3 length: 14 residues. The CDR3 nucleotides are TGTGCCAGCAGCCCCCGGGGGGGCGGTCAGCCCCAGCATTTT. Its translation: CASSPRGGGQPQHF.

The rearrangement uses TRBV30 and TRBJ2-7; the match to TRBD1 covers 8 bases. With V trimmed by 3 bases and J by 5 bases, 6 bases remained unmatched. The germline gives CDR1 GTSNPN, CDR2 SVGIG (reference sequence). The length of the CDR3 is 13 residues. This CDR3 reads CAWRNPGGNEQYF. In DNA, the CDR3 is TGTGCCTGGAGAAATCCAGGGGGCAACGAGCAGTACTTC.

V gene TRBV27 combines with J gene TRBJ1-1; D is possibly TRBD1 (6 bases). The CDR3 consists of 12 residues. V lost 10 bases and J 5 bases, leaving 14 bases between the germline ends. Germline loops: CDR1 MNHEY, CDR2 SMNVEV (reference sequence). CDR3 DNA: TGTGCCACCGCGGACAGCGGGACTGAAGCTTTCTTT. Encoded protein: CATADSGTEAFF.

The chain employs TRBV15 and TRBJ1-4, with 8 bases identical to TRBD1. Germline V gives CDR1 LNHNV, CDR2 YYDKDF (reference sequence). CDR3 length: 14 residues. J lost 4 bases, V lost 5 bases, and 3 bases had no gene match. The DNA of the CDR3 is TGTGCCACCAGCTGGACAGGGATTAATGAAAAACTGTTTTTT. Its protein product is CATSWTGINEKLFF.

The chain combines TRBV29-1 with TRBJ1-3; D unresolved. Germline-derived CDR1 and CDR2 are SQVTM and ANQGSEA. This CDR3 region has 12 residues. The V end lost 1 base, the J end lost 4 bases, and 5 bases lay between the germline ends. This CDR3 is CSVEVTGNTIYF. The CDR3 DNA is TGCAGCGTTGAAGTCACGGGAAACACCATATATTTT.

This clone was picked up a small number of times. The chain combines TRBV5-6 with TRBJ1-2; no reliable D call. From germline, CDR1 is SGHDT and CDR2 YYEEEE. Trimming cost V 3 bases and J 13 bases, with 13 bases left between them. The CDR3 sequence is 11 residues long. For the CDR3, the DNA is TGTGCCAGCAGCTGGGCGGGGATTTGCACCTTC. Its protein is CASSWAGICTF.

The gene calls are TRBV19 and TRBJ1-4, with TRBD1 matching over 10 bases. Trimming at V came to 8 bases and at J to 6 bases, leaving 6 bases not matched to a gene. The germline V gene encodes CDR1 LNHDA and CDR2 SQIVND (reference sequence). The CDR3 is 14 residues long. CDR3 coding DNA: TGTGCCAGTGGATGGACAGGGGGGGATGAAAAACTGTTTTTT. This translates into CASGWTGGDEKLFF.

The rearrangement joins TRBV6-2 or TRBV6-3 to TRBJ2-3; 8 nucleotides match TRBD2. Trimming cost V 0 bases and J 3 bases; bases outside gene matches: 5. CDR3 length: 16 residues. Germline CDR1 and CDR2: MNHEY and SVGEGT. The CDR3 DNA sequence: TGTGCCAGCAGTTACTCCCGGGGGGGACGGACAGATACGCAGTATTTT. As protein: CASSYSRGGRTDTQYF.